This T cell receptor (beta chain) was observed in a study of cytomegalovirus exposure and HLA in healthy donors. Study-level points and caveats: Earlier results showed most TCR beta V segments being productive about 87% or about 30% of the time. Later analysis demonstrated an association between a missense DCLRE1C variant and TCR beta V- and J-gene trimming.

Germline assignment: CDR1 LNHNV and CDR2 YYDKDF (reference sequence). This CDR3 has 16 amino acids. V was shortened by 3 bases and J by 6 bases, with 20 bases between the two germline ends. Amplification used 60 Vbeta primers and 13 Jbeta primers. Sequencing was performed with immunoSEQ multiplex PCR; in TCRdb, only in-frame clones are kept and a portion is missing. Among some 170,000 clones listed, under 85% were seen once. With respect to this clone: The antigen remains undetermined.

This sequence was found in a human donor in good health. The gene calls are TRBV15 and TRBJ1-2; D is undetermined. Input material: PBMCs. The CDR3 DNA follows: TGTGCCACCAGCAGCGACCCGGGCGGGGTTAGAAATGGCTACACCTTC. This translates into CATSSDPGGVRNGYTF.